A selection of T cell receptor beta chains follows, all from one sample in a study of response to subunit inactivated influenza vaccine. A single record per CDR3 protein comes from TCRdb applying MiXCR to the RT-PCR reads. The sample has about 620,000 distinct CDR3 sequences; about 10% are singletons. This sample also appeared in a second study, on T cells expressing NK-cell markers.

The starting material was PBMCs from blood, obtained on the day of vaccination. The origin of the receptors is a man aged 50-60 years who received an inactivated influenza vaccine. CDR3s include the opening cysteine and the closing phenylalanine or tryptophan. D genes are given only for firm matches. The listing skips clone size in some rows; elsewhere it reads once, few, many or a size class.

size	V	J	D	CDR3	DNA
-	TRBV18	TRBJ2-7	-	CASSPKYRGEQYF	TGTGCCAGCTCACCCAAGTATCGGGGCGAGCAGTACTTC
-	TRBV7-2	TRBJ2-7	-	CASSLGLRDEQYF	TGTGCCAGCAGCTTAGGGCTAAGGGACGAGCAGTACTTC
few	TRBV9	TRBJ2-1	-	CASSVEVAVINEQFF	TGTGCCAGCAGCGTAGAGGTAGCGGTTATCAATGAGCAGTTCTTC
few	TRBV12-3/TRBV12-4	TRBJ1-5	-	CASSLRGNNQPQHF	TGTGCCAGCAGTTTACGGGGGAACAATCAGCCCCAGCATTTT
-	TRBV18	TRBJ2-3	-	CASSPPGGGLPDTQYF	TGTGCCAGCTCACCACCCGGCGGGGGCCTCCCAGATACGCAGTATTTT
many	TRBV15	TRBJ2-7	-	CATVGTNYEQYF	TGTGCCACCGTCGGGACAAACTACGAGCAGTACTTC
-	TRBV5-1	TRBJ2-4	-	CASSLGGTSGENIQYF	TGCGCCAGCAGCTTGGGGGGGACGTCCGGGGAAAACATTCAGTACTTC
many	TRBV12-3/TRBV12-4	TRBJ2-3	TRBD1	CASTTTGGSGITDTQYF	TGTGCCAGCACCACTACAGGGGGAAGCGGAATCACAGATACGCAGTATTTT
-	TRBV5-1	TRBJ2-7	-	CASRGQGSGEQYF	TGCGCCAGCAGGGGTCAGGGTTCCGGCGAGCAGTACTTC
-	TRBV4-3	TRBJ2-5	-	CASSHTADATQYF	TGCGCCAGCAGCCATACGGCCGACGCGACCCAGTACTTC
-	TRBV20-1	TRBJ1-1	-	CSATGWASNTEAFF	TGCAGTGCTACAGGCTGGGCCTCGAACACTGAAGCTTTCTTT
-	TRBV2	TRBJ2-5	TRBD2	CASSEFARGSQETQYF	TGTGCCAGCAGTGAGTTCGCGCGCGGGAGTCAAGAGACCCAGTACTTC
many	TRBV20-1	TRBJ2-1	-	CSADSGDSKYNEQFF	TGCAGTGCGGACTCGGGGGACTCGAAGTACAATGAGCAGTTCTTC
-	TRBV29-1	TRBJ2-3	TRBD2	CSVHGGVITDTQYF	TGCAGCGTCCATGGGGGGGTAATCACAGATACGCAGTATTTT
few	TRBV14	TRBJ2-4	TRBD1	CASSQEGQGEAKNIQYF	TGTGCCAGCAGCCAAGAAGGACAGGGGGAGGCCAAAAACATTCAGTACTTC
many	TRBV11-2	TRBJ2-1	TRBD2	CASSLGFGGEHAYNEQFF	TGTGCCAGCAGCTTAGGGTTTGGGGGGGAGCACGCCTACAATGAGCAGTTCTTC
many	TRBV28	TRBJ1-5	-	CASSLFLNVNQPQHF	TGTGCCAGCAGTTTATTTCTTAATGTCAATCAGCCCCAGCATTTT
few	TRBV20-1	TRBJ1-1	-	CSARDLGGLGTEAFF	TGCAGTGCTAGAGATCTAGGGGGGCTCGGCACTGAAGCTTTCTTT
-	TRBV7-2	TRBJ2-7	-	CASSSRRDYEQYF	TGTGCCAGCAGCTCCCGTCGGGATTACGAGCAGTACTTC
-	TRBV6-2/TRBV6-3	TRBJ2-5	-	CASKTGGETQYF	TGTGCCAGCAAAACAGGCGGAGAGACCCAGTACTTC
-	TRBV21-1	TRBJ2-2	-	CASSKVPDSANTGELFF	TGTGCCAGCAGCAAAGTTCCCGACAGCGCGAACACCGGGGAGCTGTTTTTT
-	TRBV29-1	TRBJ1-2	TRBD1	CSDRQGLYGYTF	TGCAGCGACCGACAGGGACTTTACGGCTACACCTTC
few	TRBV7-2	TRBJ1-2	-	CASSMRGDYGYTF	TGTGCCAGCAGCATGAGGGGCGACTATGGCTACACCTTC
-	TRBV2	TRBJ1-1	-	CASNWGDTEAFF	TGTGCCAGCAATTGGGGGGACACTGAAGCTTTCTTT
few	TRBV3-1	TRBJ2-1	TRBD2	CASSLGTRLYEQFF	TGTGCCAGCAGCCTCGGGACTAGGCTGTATGAGCAGTTCTTC
-	TRBV2	TRBJ2-2	TRBD2	CASSELAENTGELFF	TGTGCCAGCAGTGAACTAGCGGAGAACACCGGGGAGCTGTTTTTT
few	TRBV6-2/TRBV6-3	TRBJ1-6	-	CASRTDRDSPLHF	TGTGCCAGCAGGACGGACAGAGATTCACCCCTCCACTTT
few	TRBV18	TRBJ2-3	-	CASSPPRFGYTDTQYF	TGTGCCAGCTCACCACCGAGGTTTGGCTACACAGATACGCAGTATTTT
few	TRBV28	TRBJ2-4	TRBD1	CASSFPTGTKNIQYF	TGTGCCAGCAGTTTTCCGACAGGGACCAAAAACATTCAGTACTTC
-	TRBV27	TRBJ2-7	TRBD2	CASSALPPTSGGYEQYF	TGTGCCAGCAGTGCTCTTCCCCCGACTAGCGGGGGCTACGAGCAGTACTTC
-	TRBV2	TRBJ2-7	TRBD2	CASSGVAGGNEQYF	TGTGCCAGCAGTGGAGTAGCGGGAGGCAACGAGCAGTACTTC
-	TRBV10-3	TRBJ1-3	-	CAISESPQGNTIYF	TGTGCCATCAGTGAGTCGCCCCAGGGAAACACCATATATTTT
few	TRBV29-1	TRBJ2-1	-	CSVTGQNSNEQFF	TGCAGCGTTACGGGGCAGAATAGCAATGAGCAGTTCTTC
few	TRBV11-2	TRBJ2-5	TRBD1	CASSTWTGQETQYF	TGTGCCAGCAGCACCTGGACAGGCCAAGAGACCCAGTACTTC
-	TRBV29-1	TRBJ2-2	-	CGTEDSSAGELFF	TGCGGGACCGAGGACTCGTCAGCCGGGGAGCTGTTTTTT
many	TRBV12-3/TRBV12-4	TRBJ2-5	TRBD2	CASRSHSGTSGPQETQYF	TGTGCCAGCAGATCCCACTCCGGGACTAGCGGGCCCCAAGAGACCCAGTACTTC
few	TRBV10-3	TRBJ2-1	TRBD1	CAISPPGQGFNEQFF	TGTGCCATCAGTCCGCCGGGACAGGGGTTCAATGAGCAGTTCTTC
few	TRBV28	TRBJ2-4	-	CASSLTRGGVNIQYF	TGTGCCAGCAGTTTAACGAGGGGAGGAGTGAACATTCAGTACTTC
many	TRBV3-1	TRBJ1-5	-	CASSPRGDQPQHF	TGTGCCAGCAGCCCTCGTGGGGATCAGCCCCAGCATTTT
-	TRBV20-1	TRBJ2-1	TRBD2	CSARGTSGGLFEQFF	TGCAGTGCTAGGGGGACTAGCGGGGGGCTTTTTGAGCAGTTCTTC